This TCR beta chain was sequenced in a study of preoperative IRX-2 immunotherapy in early breast cancer. The data were produced by immunoSEQ multiplex PCR, yet TCRdb's version contains in-frame clones alone and is incomplete. The data show around 95,000 clones, 86% seen once. Treatment: preoperative locoregional IRX-2 cytokine immunotherapy. This phase Ib study tested locoregional IRX-2 cytokine immunotherapy given before surgery. In germline, CDR1 is KGHSH, CDR2 LQKENI. V lost 2 bases and J 2 bases, leaving 10 bases between the germline ends. The CDR3 is made up of 14 amino acids. The sample was tumor tissue, taken after IRX-2 immunotherapy. This sequence joins TRBV18 and TRBJ2-7, with D perhaps TRBD2 (6 bases). This receptor was obtained from a human donor with breast cancer. CDR3 nucleotides: TGTGCCAGCTCACCAGGCGGGATAACCTACGAGCAGTACTTC. Amino acids: CASSPGGITYEQYF.